Listed here is a single T cell receptor beta chain. What it recognizes is unknown. The authors isolated at least 6 million PBMCs per sample. The record originates from a study of blood T cells in healthy people across ages. Regarding the study as a whole: Long-lived donors had more naive CD4+ cells and higher diversity than aged donors.

Germline lookup yields CDR1 SGHAT and CDR2 FQNNGV. This CDR3 contains 12 residues. The germline V and J ends were trimmed by 1 base and 9 bases, with 7 bases remaining between them. Primers used in a second PCR of about 7 to 12 cycles were a sample-barcoded 5' primer and a J-beta primer mix. Carrying 12 random nucleotides, a template-switch adaptor labeled each individual cDNA molecule. A single record per CDR3 protein comes from TCRdb applying MiXCR to the 5' RACE reads. The sample contains some 880,000 distinct CDR3 sequences, under 40% of which appear only once. Source material: blood. This chain joins TRBV11-2 and TRBJ2-1; D uncertain. The sequence derives from a man aged 18 to 30 in good health. CDR3 in DNA: TGTGCCAGCAGCTTAGTCAGGTGTGAGCAGTTCTTC. Translated, it gives CASSLVRCEQFF.